This T cell receptor (beta chain) was identified during a study of T cell responses to AZD1222 COVID-19 vaccine. Study-wide points: Repertoire samples came only from after the peak T cell response.

The CDR3 runs 13 residues. Looked up from germline, CDR1 is MNHEY and CDR2 is SMNVEV (reference sequence). The V and J ends lost 8 bases and 13 bases respectively, with 23 bases between them. Sequencing was performed with immunoSEQ multiplex PCR; in TCRdb, only in-frame clones are kept and a portion is missing. In the table there are 97,000 or so clones, 86% of which are singletons. Remarks on this clone: Its antigen is undetermined.

The chain uses TRBV27 and TRBJ2-5, with a tentative D call TRBD1 (6 bases). This sequence was found in an adult in good health. Sequences were derived from peripheral blood, sampled on day 0 of AZD1222 vaccination. CDR3 nucleotide sequence: TGTGCCAGCCGCCCGGACAGCGTTGGTGTACTGTACTTC. Translating it yields CASRPDSVGVLYF.